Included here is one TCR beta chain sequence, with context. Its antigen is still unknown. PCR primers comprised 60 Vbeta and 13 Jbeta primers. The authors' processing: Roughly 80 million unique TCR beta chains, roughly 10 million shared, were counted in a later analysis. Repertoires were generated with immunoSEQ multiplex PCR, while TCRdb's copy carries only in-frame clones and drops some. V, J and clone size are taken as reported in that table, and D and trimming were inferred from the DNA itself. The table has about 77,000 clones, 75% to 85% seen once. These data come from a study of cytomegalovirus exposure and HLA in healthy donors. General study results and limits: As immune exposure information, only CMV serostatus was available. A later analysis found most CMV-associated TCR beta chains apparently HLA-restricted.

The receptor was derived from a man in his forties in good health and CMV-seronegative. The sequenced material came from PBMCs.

As DNA, the CDR3 is TGTGCCTGGAGTAGGCTAGCAAACACCGGGGAGCTGTTTTTT. Translated, it gives CAWSRLANTGELFF. This chain links TRBV30 with TRBJ2-2, with a tentative D call TRBD2 (5 bases). V lost 2 bases and J lost 2, with 9 bases in between. From germline, CDR1 is GTSNPN and CDR2 SVGIG (reference sequence). This CDR3 comprises 14 residues. Filled out from reference TRBV30 and TRBJ2-2, the complete variable domain reads SQTIHQWPATLVQPVGSPLSLECTVEGTSNPNLYWYRQAAGRGLQLLFYSVGIGQISSEVPQNLSASRPQDRQFILSSKKLLLSDSGFYLCAWSRLANTGELFFGEGSRLTVL.